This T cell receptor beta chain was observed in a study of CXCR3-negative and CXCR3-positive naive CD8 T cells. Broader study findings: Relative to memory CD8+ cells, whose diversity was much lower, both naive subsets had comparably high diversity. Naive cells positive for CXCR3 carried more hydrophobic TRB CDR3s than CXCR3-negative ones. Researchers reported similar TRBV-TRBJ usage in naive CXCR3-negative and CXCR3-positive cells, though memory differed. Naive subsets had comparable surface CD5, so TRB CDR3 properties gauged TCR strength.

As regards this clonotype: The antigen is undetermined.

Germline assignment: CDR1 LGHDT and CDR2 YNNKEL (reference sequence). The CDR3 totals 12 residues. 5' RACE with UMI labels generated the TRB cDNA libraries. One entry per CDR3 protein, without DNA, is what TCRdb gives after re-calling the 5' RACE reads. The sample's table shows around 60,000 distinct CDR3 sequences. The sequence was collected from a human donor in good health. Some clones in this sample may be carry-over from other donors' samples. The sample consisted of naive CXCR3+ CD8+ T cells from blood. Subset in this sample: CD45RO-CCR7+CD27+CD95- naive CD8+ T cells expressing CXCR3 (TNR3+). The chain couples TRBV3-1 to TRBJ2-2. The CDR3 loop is CATSRHRGELFF.